What follows are 9 T cell receptor beta chains derived from one specimen sequenced in a study of T cell repertoires in cytomegalovirus infection. Their cognate antigens are unknown. TCRdb re-analysed the reads in MiXCR, keeping a single row per CDR3 protein. The sample yields 750,000 to 900,000 distinct CDR3 sequences, about 29% seen once. The sequencing here drew on cultured CD8+ T cells from PBMCs, taken from culture after CMV antigen stimulation. The receptors stem from a human donor in good health (CMV status not recorded). Some clones in this sample may be carry-over from other donors' samples.

The CDR3 sequence is CSARDLAFDGYEQFF. The CDR3 bases are TGCAGTGCTAGAGATCTTGCTTTCGACGGGTATGAGCAGTTCTTC. The chain combines TRBV20-1 with TRBJ2-1, with unresolved D. The CDR3 length is 15 residues. Germline values: CDR1 DFQATT, CDR2 SNEGSKA (reference sequence). The V end lost 0 bases, the J end lost 8 bases, and 17 bases lay between the germline ends.

At least ten counts were recorded for this clonotype. This rearrangement joins TRBV11-3 to TRBJ1-2; 8 nucleotides line up with TRBD1. This CDR3 is 16 amino acids long. The germline V gene has CDR1 SGHNT and CDR2 YENEEA. The junction had 4 bases not matched to a gene; V was cut back by 0 bases and J by 1 base. CDR3 residues: CASSLEGQVVNYGYTF. The CDR3 nucleotides read TGTGCCAGCAGCTTAGAGGGACAGGTAGTTAACTATGGCTACACCTTC.

This clonotype was picked up many times. The chain couples TRBV7-2 to TRBJ2-5, with D hard to call. This CDR3 is 16 amino acids long. V was cut by 2 bases and J by 1 base, with 14 bases left in between. CDR1 SGHTA and CDR2 FQGNSA come from the germline V gene. In DNA form, the CDR3 reads TGTGCCAGCAGCTTATATTCCCGTCGGGCCCAAGAGACCCAGTACTTC. Protein sequence: CASSLYSRRAQETQYF.

This clonotype was seen a few times. This chain connects TRBV28 to TRBJ1-1; 10 bases align to TRBD1. Germline CDR1 and CDR2: MDHEN and SYDVKM. CDR3 size: 14 residues. J lost 5 bases, V lost 7 bases, and 7 bases had no gene match. The DNA for the CDR3 is TGTGCCAGCACCCCGGGACAGGGGTTTACTGAAGCTTTCTTT. It is translated as CASTPGQGFTEAFF.

This clonotype turned up a few times. The J gene is TRBJ2-7, the V gene TRBV2; D gene ambiguous. V lost 6 bases and J 7 bases, leaving 37 bases between the germline ends. CDR1 SNHLY and CDR2 FYNNEI come from the germline V gene. The CDR3 has 20 residues. In nucleotides, the CDR3 is TGTGCCAGCAGCCGACCGGGCGACCCGGGTCCCGTTCCTAACCCAAGGGAGCAGTACGTC. It is translated as CASSRPGDPGPVPNPREQYV.

Details on this clonotype: Germline and junction disagree at one end, which may indicate a read error. This chain uses TRBV3-1 with TRBJ2-3, with TRBD2 matching 7 bases. The V gene's germline CDR1 is LGHDT and CDR2 YNNKEL (reference sequence). The CDR3 is 18 residues long. The CDR3 DNA reads as TGTGACAGCAGCCAAGCATTGAGGCGGGGGAGCAGCACAGATACGCAGTATTTT. Its protein is CDSSQALRRGSSTDTQYF.

The table lists this clonotype with many counts. The rearrangement uses TRBV11-1 and TRBJ2-5; TRBD1 matches at 10 bases. V shed 5 bases, J shed 3 bases, and the junction held 9 bases outside the gene matches. The CDR3 runs to 16 residues. From germline, CDR1 is SGHAT and CDR2 FQDESV (reference sequence). The DNA for the CDR3 is TGTGCCAGCAGCCCTTGGACAGGGGGTGGCGAAGAGACCCAGTACTTC. This translates into CASSPWTGGGEETQYF.

This clonotype was seen at least ten times. V usage is TRBV7-2 and J usage is TRBJ2-1, with a tentative D call TRBD2 (7 bases). The germline V and J ends were trimmed by 4 bases and 8 bases, with 15 bases remaining between them. CDR3 length: 14 amino acids. The germline V gene has CDR1 SGHTA and CDR2 FQGNSA. The CDR3: CASSSRGGAYEQFF. CDR3 coding DNA: TGTGCCAGCAGCTCCCGTGGGGGGGCGTATGAGCAGTTCTTC.

The gene calls are TRBV27 and TRBJ1-3; D may be TRBD1 (6 bases). The V end was cut by 1 base, the J end by 2 bases, with 9 bases between. This CDR3 is 15 amino acids long. Germline V CDR1 and CDR2: MNHEY, SMNVEV (reference sequence). Here the CDR3 reads CASSLLGGAGNTIYF. CDR3 coding DNA: TGTGCCAGCAGTTTATTAGGGGGAGCTGGAAACACCATATATTTT.